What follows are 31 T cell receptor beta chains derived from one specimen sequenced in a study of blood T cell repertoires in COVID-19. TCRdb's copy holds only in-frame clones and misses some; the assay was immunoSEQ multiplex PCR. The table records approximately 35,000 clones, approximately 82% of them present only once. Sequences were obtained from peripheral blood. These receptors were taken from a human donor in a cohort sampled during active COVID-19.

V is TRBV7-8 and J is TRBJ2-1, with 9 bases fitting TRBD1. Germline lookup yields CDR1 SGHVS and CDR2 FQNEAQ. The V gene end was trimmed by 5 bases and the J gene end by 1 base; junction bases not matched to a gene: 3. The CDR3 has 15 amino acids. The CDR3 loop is CASSVGQGSYNEQFF. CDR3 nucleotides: TGTGCCAGCAGCGTAGGACAGGGGTCCTACAATGAGCAGTTCTTC.

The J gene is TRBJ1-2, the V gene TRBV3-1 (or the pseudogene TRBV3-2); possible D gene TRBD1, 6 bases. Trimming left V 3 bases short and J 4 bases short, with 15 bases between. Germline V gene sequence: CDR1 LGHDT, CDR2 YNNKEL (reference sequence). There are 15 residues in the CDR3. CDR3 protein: CASSQDSRTLYGYTF. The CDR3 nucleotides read TGTGCCAGCAGCCAGGACAGCCGTACTCTCTATGGCTACACCTTC.

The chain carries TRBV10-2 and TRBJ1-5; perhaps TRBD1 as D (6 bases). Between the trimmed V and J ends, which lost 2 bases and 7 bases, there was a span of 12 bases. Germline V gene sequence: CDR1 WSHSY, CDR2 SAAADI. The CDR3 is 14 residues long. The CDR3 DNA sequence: TGCGCCAGCAGTGAGGTAGGGGGGGCACAGCCCCAGCATTTT. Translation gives CASSEVGGAQPQHF.

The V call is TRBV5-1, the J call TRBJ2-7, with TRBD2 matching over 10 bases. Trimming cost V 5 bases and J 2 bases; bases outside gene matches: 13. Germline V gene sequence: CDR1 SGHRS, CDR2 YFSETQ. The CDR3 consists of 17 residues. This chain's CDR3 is CASSSLSGGNLAYEQYF. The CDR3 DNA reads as TGCGCCAGCAGTTCTCTTAGCGGGGGGAATCTTGCCTACGAGCAGTACTTC.

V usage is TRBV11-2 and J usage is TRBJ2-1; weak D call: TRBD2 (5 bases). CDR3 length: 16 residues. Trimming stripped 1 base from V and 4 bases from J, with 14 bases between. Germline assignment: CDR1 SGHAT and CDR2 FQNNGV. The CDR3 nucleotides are TGTGCCAGCAGCTTAGGTTGGGTCGGGGAGTACAATGAGCAGTTCTTC. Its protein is CASSLGWVGEYNEQFF.

CDR3 bases: TGTGCCAGCAGCCAAAGCAATCAGCCCCAGCATTTT. It codes for CASSQSNQPQHF. The V gene is TRBV12-3 or TRBV12-4, the J gene TRBJ1-5; no clear D gene. V was pared by 6 bases and J by 1 base, with 4 bases between. The CDR3 runs to 12 residues.

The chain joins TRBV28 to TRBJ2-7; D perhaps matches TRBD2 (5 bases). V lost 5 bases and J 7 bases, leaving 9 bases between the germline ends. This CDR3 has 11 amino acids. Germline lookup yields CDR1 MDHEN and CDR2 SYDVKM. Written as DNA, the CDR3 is TGTGCCAGCAGTAAGCGAGGGGAGCAGTACTTC. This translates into CASSKRGEQYF.

CDR3 DNA: TGTGCCAGCAGTCACAGGGGTAATGAGCAGTTCTTC. This translates into CASSHRGNEQFF. The chain links TRBV27 to TRBJ2-1; 7 bases align to TRBD1. V lost 5 bases, J lost 7 bases, and 2 bases stayed unmatched. This CDR3 comprises 12 residues. The germline V gene has CDR1 MNHEY and CDR2 SMNVEV (reference sequence).

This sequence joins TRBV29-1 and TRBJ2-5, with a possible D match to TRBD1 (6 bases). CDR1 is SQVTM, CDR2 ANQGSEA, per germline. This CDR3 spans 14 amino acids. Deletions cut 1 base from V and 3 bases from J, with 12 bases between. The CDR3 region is CSVEGARGKETQYF. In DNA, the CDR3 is TGCAGCGTTGAAGGTGCGAGGGGGAAAGAGACCCAGTACTTC.

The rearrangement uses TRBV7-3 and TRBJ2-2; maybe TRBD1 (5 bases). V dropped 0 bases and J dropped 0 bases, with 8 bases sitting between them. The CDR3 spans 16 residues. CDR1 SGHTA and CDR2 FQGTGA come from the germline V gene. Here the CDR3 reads CASSLTGRANTGELFF. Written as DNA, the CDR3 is TGTGCCAGCAGCTTAACGGGCAGGGCGAACACCGGGGAGCTGTTTTTT.

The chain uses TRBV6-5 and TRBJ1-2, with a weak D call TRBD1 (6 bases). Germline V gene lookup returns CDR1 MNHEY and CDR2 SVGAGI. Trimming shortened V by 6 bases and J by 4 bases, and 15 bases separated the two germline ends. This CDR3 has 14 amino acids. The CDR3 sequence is CASSMDSPFYGYTF. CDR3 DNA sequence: TGTGCCAGCAGCATGGACAGCCCTTTCTATGGCTACACCTTC.

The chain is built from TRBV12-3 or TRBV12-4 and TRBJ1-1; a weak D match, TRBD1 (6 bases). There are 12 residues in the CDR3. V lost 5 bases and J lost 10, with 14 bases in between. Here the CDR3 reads CASSLTGQRAFF. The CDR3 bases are TGTGCCAGCAGTCTCACAGGACAGCGAGCTTTCTTT.

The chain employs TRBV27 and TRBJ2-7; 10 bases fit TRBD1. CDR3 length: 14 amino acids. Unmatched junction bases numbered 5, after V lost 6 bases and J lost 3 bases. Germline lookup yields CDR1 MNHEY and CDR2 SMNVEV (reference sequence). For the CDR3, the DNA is TGTGCCAGCAGGACCGGGACAGGGGTCTACGAGCAGTACTTC. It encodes CASRTGTGVYEQYF.

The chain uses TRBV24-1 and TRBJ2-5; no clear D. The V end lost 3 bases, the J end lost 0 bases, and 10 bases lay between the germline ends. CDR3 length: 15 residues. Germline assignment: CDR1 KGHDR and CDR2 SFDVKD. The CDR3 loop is CATSDGSLNQETQYF. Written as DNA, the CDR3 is TGTGCCACCAGTGATGGCTCCTTGAACCAAGAGACCCAGTACTTC.

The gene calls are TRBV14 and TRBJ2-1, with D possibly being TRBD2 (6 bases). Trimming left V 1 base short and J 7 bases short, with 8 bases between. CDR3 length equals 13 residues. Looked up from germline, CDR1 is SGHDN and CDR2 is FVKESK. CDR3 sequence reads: CASSQAGRNEQFF. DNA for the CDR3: TGTGCCAGCAGCCAAGCCGGGAGAAATGAGCAGTTCTTC.

CDR3 loop: CASSRRAGGLSLGNEQFF. The CDR3 DNA reads TGTGCCAGTAGTAGGAGAGCAGGGGGCCTGAGTCTAGGCAATGAGCAGTTCTTC. This chain connects TRBV19 to TRBJ2-1; TRBD1 matches 8 bases. V was clipped by 4 bases and J by 6 bases; unmatched bases: 17. The CDR3 is 18 residues long. From germline, CDR1 is LNHDA and CDR2 SQIVND (reference sequence).

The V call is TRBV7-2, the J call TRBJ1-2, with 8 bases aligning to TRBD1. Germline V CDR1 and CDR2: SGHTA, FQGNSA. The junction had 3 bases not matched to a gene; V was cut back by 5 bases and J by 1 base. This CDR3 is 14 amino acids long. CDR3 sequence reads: CASSPGQGNYGYTF. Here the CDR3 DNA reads TGTGCCAGCAGCCCCGGACAGGGTAACTATGGCTACACCTTC.

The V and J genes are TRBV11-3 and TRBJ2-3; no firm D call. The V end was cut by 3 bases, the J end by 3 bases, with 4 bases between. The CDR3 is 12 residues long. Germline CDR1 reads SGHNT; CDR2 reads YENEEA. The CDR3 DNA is TGTGCCAGCAGCTTGAGGACAGATACGCAGTATTTT. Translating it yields CASSLRTDTQYF.

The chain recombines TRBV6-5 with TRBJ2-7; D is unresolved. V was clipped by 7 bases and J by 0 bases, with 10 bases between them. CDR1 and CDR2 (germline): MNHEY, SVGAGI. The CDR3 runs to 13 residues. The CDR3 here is CASNSRSSYEQYF. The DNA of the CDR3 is TGTGCCAGCAATTCCAGAAGCTCCTACGAGCAGTACTTC.

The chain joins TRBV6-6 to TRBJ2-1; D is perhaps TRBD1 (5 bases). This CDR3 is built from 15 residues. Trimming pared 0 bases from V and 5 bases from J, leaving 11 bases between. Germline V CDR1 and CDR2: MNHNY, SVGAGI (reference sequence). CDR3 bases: TGTGCCAGCAGTTACTCTTTACAGGCCGACAATGAGCAGTTCTTC. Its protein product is CASSYSLQADNEQFF.

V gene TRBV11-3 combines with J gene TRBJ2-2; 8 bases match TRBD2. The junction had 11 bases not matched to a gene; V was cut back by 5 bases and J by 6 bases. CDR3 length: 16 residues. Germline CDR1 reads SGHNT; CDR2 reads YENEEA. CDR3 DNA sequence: TGTGCCAGCAGCCCCCTTGGCGGGGGGCAAGCCGGGGAGCTGTTTTTT. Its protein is CASSPLGGGQAGELFF.

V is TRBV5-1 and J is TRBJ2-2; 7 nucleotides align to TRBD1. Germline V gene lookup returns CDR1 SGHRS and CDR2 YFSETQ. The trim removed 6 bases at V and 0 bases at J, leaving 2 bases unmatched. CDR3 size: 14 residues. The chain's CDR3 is CASNQGANTGELFF. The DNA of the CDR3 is TGCGCCAGCAACCAGGGGGCGAACACCGGGGAGCTGTTTTTT.

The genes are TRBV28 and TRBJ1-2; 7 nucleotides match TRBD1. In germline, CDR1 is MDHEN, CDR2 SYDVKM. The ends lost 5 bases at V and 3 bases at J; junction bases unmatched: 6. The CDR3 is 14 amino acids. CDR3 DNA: TGTGCCAGCAGTCTTGGACAGGACTACTATGGCTACACCTTC. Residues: CASSLGQDYYGYTF.

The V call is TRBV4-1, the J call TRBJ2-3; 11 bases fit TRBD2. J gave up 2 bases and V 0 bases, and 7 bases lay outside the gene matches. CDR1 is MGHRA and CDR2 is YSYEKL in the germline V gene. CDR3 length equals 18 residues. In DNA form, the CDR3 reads TGCGCCAGCAGCCAAGACAGTCTAGCGGGGGGAAACACAGATACGCAGTATTTT. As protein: CASSQDSLAGGNTDTQYF.

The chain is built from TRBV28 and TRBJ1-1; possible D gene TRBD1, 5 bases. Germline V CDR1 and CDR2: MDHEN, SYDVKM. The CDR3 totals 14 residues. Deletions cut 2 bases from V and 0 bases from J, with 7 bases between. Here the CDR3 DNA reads TGTGCCAGCAGTTTAGGGGGGTTGAACACTGAAGCTTTCTTT. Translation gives CASSLGGLNTEAFF.

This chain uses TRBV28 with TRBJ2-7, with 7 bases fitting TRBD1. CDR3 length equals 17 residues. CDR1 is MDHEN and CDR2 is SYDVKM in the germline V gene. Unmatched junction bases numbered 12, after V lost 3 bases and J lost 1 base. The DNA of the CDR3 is TGTGCCAGCAGTTTGTACAGGGGTCCACGCAGGTCCTACGAGCAGTACTTC. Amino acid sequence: CASSLYRGPRRSYEQYF.

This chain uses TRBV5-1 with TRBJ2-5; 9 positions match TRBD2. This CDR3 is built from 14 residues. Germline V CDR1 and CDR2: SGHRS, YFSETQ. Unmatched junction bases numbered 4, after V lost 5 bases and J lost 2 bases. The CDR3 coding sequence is TGCGCCAGCAGGCTGACTAGCGGACAAGAGACCCAGTACTTC. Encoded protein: CASRLTSGQETQYF.

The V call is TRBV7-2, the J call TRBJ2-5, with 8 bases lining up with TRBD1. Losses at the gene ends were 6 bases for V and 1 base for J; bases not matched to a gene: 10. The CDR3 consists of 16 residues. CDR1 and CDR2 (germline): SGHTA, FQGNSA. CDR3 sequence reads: CASRPSPRGRQETQYF. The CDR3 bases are TGTGCCAGCAGGCCATCCCCCAGGGGGCGCCAAGAGACCCAGTACTTC.

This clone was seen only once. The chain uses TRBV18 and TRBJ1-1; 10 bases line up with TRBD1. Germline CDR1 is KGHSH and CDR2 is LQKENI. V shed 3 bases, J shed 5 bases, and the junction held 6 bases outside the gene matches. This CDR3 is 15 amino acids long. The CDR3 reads CASSPLTGGETEAFF. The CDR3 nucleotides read TGTGCCAGCTCACCCTTGACAGGGGGCGAAACTGAAGCTTTCTTT.

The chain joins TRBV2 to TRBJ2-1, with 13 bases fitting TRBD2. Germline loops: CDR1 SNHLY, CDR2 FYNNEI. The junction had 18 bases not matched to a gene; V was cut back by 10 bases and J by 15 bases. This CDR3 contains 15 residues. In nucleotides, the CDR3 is TGTGCCACCGGAGGAGGGACTAGCGGGGCTATCCCAATGTTCTTC. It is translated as CATGGGTSGAIPMFF.

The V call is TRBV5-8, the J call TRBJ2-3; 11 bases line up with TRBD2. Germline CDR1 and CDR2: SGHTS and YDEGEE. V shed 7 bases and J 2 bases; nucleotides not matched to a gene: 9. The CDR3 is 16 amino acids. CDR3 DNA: TGTGCCAGCCCAACGGTAGCGGGGGGGGTCACAGATACGCAGTATTTT. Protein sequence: CASPTVAGGVTDTQYF.